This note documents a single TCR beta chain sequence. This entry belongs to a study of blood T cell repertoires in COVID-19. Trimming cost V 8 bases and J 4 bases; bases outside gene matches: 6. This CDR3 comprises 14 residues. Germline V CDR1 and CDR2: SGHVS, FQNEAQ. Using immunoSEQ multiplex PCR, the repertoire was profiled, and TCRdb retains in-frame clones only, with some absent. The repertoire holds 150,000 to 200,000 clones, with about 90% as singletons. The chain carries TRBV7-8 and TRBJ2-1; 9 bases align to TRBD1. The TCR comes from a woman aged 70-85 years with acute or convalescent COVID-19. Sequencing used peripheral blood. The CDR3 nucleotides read TGTGCCAGCGACCGGGACAGGGAATACAATGAGCAGTTCTTC. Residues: CASDRDREYNEQFF.